The sample holds many counts of the clone carrying this T cell receptor beta chain. Time point indicated: patch test 3, about 24 weeks after DPC sensitization. The sample's treatment: therapeutic diphenylcyclopropenone sensitization with weekly scalp DPC. This sample was taken from a study of human T cells and chemical hapten exposure. One entry per CDR3 protein results from TCRdb running MiXCR on the RACE reads. The sample lists about 82,000 distinct CDR3 sequences; more than 10% were seen once. This CDR3 comprises 15 residues. Trimming pared 1 base from V and 7 bases from J, leaving 16 bases between. Germline loops: CDR1 MNHEY, CDR2 SVGEGT.

V gene TRBV6-2 or TRBV6-3 combines with J gene TRBJ2-5; tentative D call: TRBD2 (5 bases). The sample here was whole blood, taken in connection with sensitization to the hapten diphenylcyclopropenone (DPC). The source is a woman aged 50 to 60 with alopecia areata. Some clones in this sample may be carry-over from other donors' samples. The CDR3 DNA is TGTGCCAGCAGTTACTGGAGAGGGCCGCGTGGGACCCAGTACTTC. Protein product: CASSYWRGPRGTQYF.